Listed below are T cell receptor beta chains from one sample, sequenced in a study of beta chain features in type 1 diabetes. Repertoires were generated with immunoSEQ multiplex PCR, while TCRdb's copy carries only in-frame clones and drops some. The sample has hundreds of thousands of clones; about an eighth are singletons. The sequencing input was naive CD4+ T cells from blood. Receptors were obtained from a young man with type 1 diabetes. The CDR3 runs from the conserved cysteine through the conserved F or W. A D gene is named only where the DNA matches it firmly. The size field is filled for only some rows; it gives once, few, many or a size class.

j_gene: TRBJ2-3
d_gene: .
v_gene: TRBV5-6
abundance: .
CDR3nt: TGTGCCAGCAGCTTTTGGGGCACAGATACGCAGTATTTT
CDR3aa: CASSFWGTDTQYF

j_gene: TRBJ2-5
d_gene: .
v_gene: TRBV9
abundance: .
CDR3nt: TGTGCCAGCAGCGTAGCGGAAGGACCCTACCAAGAGACCCAGTACTTC
CDR3aa: CASSVAEGPYQETQYF

j_gene: TRBJ2-6
d_gene: .
v_gene: TRBV5-6
abundance: few
CDR3nt: TGTGCCAGCAGCTTCCCCGGTGCAGGGGCCAACGTCCTGACTTTC
CDR3aa: CASSFPGAGANVLTF

j_gene: TRBJ2-3
d_gene: .
v_gene: TRBV4-1
abundance: .
CDR3nt: TGCGCCAGCAGCTTCCGGGACAACACAGATACGCAGTATTTT
CDR3aa: CASSFRDNTDTQYF

j_gene: TRBJ2-5
d_gene: .
v_gene: TRBV6-1
abundance: .
CDR3nt: TGTGCCAGCAGTGGGGGACGGGTTTACCAAGAGACCCAGTACTTC
CDR3aa: CASSGGRVYQETQYF

j_gene: TRBJ1-6
d_gene: .
v_gene: TRBV7-2
abundance: few
CDR3nt: TGTGCCAGCAGCTTATCAGGGGTGAATTCACCCCTCCACTTT
CDR3aa: CASSLSGVNSPLHF

j_gene: TRBJ2-7
d_gene: .
v_gene: TRBV14
abundance: .
CDR3nt: TGTGCCAGCAGCCGAACGGGCGGAGGGTCCTCCGAGCAGTACTTC
CDR3aa: CASSRTGGGSSEQYF

j_gene: TRBJ1-1
d_gene: .
v_gene: TRBV9
abundance: .
CDR3nt: TGTGCCAGCAGCTTCCCACCAAACACTGAAGCTTTCTTT
CDR3aa: CASSFPPNTEAFF

j_gene: TRBJ2-2
d_gene: TRBD1
v_gene: TRBV12-5
abundance: few
CDR3nt: TGTGCTAGTGGTTTGATACAGGGGGCTGGCGGGGAGCTGTTTTTT
CDR3aa: CASGLIQGAGGELFF

j_gene: TRBJ2-3
d_gene: TRBD2
v_gene: TRBV6-4
abundance: .
CDR3nt: TGTGCCAGCAGTGAAAAGCGGGGGGCCGGGACCTCTAGCACAGATACGCAGTATTTT
CDR3aa: CASSEKRGAGTSSTDTQYF

j_gene: TRBJ2-3
d_gene: .
v_gene: TRBV30
abundance: .
CDR3nt: TGTGCCTGGAGTATGCTGTTCGATACGCAGTATTTT
CDR3aa: CAWSMLFDTQYF

j_gene: TRBJ2-2
d_gene: .
v_gene: TRBV6-5
abundance: .
CDR3nt: TGTGCCAGCAACCTACCCCAGGATACCGGGGAGCTGTTTTTT
CDR3aa: CASNLPQDTGELFF

j_gene: TRBJ2-6
d_gene: .
v_gene: TRBV19
abundance: few
CDR3nt: TGTGCCAGTAGTATTCTTCCCATCTCTGGGGCCAACGTCCTGACTTTC
CDR3aa: CASSILPISGANVLTF

j_gene: TRBJ1-2
d_gene: .
v_gene: TRBV5-1
abundance: .
CDR3nt: TGCGCCAGCGGCGAGAATGATAACTATGGCTACACCTTC
CDR3aa: CASGENDNYGYTF

j_gene: TRBJ2-7
d_gene: .
v_gene: TRBV2
abundance: .
CDR3nt: TGTGCCAGCAGTGGTGGCGGCACCTACGAGCAGTACTTC
CDR3aa: CASSGGGTYEQYF

j_gene: TRBJ1-2
d_gene: .
v_gene: TRBV6-5
abundance: few
CDR3nt: TGTGCCACCGGCCAGGGGATTCCAAACTATGGCTACACCTTC
CDR3aa: CATGQGIPNYGYTF

j_gene: TRBJ2-3
d_gene: .
v_gene: TRBV25-1
abundance: .
CDR3nt: TGTGCCAGCAGTGAATATCAGACAGATACGCAGTATTTT
CDR3aa: CASSEYQTDTQYF

j_gene: TRBJ2-2
d_gene: .
v_gene: TRBV5-6
abundance: .
CDR3nt: TGTGCCAGCAGAGGAGAGGGGAGCGACACCGGGGAGCTGTTTTTT
CDR3aa: CASRGEGSDTGELFF

j_gene: TRBJ1-3
d_gene: .
v_gene: TRBV6-6
abundance: few
CDR3nt: TGTGCCAGCAGTCTAGGACAGAGTGGAAACACCATATATTTT
CDR3aa: CASSLGQSGNTIYF

j_gene: TRBJ2-1
d_gene: TRBD1
v_gene: TRBV23-1
abundance: many
CDR3nt: TGCGCCAGCAGTCAGCTAGTTGGCCAGGGGGAGTTCTTC
CDR3aa: CASSQLVGQGEFF